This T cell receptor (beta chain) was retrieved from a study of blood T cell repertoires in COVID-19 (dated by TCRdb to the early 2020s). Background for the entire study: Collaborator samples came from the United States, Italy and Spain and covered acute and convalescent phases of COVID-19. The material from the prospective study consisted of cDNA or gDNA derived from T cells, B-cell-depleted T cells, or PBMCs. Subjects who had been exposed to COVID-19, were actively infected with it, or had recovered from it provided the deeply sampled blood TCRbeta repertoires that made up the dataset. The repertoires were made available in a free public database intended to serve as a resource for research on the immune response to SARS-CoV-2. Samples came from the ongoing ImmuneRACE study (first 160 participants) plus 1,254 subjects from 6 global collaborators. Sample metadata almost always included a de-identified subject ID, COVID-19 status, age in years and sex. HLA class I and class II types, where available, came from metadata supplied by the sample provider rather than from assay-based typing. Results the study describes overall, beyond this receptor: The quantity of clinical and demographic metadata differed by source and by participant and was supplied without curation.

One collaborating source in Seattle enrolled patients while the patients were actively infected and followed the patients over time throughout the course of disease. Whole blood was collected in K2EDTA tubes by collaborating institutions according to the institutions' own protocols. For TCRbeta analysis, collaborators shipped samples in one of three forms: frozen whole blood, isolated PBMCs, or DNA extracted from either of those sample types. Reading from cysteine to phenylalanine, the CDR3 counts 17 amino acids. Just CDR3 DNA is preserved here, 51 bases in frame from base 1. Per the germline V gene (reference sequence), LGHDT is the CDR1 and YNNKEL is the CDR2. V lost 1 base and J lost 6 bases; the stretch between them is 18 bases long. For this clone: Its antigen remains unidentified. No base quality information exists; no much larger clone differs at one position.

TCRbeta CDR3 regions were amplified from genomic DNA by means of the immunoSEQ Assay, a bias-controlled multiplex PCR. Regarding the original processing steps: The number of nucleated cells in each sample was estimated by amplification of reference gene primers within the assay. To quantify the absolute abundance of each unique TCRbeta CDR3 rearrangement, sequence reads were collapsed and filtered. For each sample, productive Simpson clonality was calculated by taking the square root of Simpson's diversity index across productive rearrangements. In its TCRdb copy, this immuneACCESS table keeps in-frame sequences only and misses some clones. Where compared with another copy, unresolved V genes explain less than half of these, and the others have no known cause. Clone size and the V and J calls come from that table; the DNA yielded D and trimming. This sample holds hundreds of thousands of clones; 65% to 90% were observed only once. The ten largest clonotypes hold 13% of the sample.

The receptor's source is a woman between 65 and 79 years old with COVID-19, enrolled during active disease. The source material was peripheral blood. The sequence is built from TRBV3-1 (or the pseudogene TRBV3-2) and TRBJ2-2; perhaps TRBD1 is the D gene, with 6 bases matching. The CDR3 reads CASSQGRGGLSSGELFF. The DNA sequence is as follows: TGTGCCAGCAGCCAAGGAAGAGGGGGATTATCTTCCGGGGAGCTGTTTTTT.